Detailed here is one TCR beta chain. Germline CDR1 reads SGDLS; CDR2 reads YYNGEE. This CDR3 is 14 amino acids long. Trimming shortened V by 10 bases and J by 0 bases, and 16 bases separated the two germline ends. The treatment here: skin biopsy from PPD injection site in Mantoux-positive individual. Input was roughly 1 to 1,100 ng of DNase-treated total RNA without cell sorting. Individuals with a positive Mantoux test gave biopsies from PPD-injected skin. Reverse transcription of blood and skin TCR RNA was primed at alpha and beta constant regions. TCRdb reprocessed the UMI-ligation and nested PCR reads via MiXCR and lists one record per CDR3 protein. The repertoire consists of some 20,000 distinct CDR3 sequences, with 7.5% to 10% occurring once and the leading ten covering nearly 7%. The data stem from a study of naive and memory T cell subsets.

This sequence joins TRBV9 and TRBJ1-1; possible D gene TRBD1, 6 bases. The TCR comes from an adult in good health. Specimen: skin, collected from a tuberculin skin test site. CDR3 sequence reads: CASSSGELNTEAFF. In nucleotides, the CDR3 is TGTGCCTCGTCTTCAGGGGAGTTGAACACTGAAGCTTTCTTT. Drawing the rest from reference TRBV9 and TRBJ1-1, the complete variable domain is DSGVTQTPKHLITATGQRVTLRCSPRSGDLSVYWYQQSLDQGLQFLIQYYNGEERAKGNILERFSAQQFPDLHSELNLSSLELGDSALYFCASSSGELNTEAFFGQGTRLTVV.